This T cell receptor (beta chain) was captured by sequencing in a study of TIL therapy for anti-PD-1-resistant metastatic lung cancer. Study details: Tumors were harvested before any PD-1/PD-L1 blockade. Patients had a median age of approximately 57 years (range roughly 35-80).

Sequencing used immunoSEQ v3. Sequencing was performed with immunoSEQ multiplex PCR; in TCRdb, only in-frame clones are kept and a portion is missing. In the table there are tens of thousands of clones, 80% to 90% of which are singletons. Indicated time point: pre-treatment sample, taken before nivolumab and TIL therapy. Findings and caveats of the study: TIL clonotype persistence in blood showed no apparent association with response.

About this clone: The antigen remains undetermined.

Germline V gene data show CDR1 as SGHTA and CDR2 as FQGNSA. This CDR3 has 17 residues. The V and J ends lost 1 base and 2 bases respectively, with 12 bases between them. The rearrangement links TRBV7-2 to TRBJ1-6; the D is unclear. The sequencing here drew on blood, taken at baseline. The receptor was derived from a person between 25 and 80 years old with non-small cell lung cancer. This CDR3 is CASSLVAGSTYNSPLHF. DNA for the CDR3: TGTGCCAGCAGCTTAGTCGCAGGTAGCACCTATAATTCACCCCTCCACTTT.